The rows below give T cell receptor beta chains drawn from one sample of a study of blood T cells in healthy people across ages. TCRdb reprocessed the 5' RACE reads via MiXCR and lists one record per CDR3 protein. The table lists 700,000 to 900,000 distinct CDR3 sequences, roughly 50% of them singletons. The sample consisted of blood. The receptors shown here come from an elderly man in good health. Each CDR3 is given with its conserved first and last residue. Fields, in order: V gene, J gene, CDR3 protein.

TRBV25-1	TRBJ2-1	CASMGGGSNEQFF
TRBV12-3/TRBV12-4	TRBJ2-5	CASSFSGRVGETQYF
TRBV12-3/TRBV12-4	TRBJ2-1	CASSVRNYNEQFF
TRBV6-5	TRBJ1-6	CASSYAGAFSPLHF
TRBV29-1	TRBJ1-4	CSALGQGSTNEKLFF
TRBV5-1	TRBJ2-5	CASSLDGQPWETQYF
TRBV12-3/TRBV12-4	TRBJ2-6	CASSLTANVLTF
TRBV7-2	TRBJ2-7	CASSFDRLSYEQYF
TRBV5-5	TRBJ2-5	CASSFDVQETQYF
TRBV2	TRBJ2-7	CASSSPGQGSYEQYF
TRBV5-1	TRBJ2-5	CASSTSLAEETQYF
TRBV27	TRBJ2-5	CARKGRETQYF
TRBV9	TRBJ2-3	CASSVRSLGDTQYF
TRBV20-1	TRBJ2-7	CSARVGHRVPPYEQYF
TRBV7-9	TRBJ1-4	CASSSRGGPREKLFF
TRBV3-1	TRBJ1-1	CASRTDDRTDTEAFF
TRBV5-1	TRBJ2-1	CASSLAAREGINEQFF
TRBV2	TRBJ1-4	CASSAGGKLFF
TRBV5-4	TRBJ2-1	CASSLTGRETQFF
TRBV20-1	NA	CSASGTAGLEQYF
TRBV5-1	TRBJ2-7	CASSWGTSGPTGYEQYF
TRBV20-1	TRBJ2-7	CSASLAGLPYEQYF
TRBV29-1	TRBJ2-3	CSVAGGEGHRYAYF